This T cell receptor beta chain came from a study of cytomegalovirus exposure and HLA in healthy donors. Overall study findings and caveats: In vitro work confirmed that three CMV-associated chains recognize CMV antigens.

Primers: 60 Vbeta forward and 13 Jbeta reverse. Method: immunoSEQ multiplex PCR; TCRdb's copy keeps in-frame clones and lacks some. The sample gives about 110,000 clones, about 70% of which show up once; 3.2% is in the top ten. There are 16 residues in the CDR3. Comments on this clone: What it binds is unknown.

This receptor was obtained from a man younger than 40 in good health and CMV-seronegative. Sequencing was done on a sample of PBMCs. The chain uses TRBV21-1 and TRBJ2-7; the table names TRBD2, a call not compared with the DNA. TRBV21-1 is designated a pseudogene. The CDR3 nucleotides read TGTGCCGCCCGTATGTCCTCTAGCGGGAGGCACTACGAGCAGTACTTC. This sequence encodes CAARMSSSGRHYEQYF.